Below, one TCR beta chain is given with its context. CDR1 MNHEY and CDR2 SVGAGI come from the germline V gene. This CDR3 is 13 amino acids long. The germline V and J ends were trimmed by 2 bases and 4 bases, with 8 bases remaining between them. This sample stems from a study of neurological immune-mediated disorders. TCRdb re-called the 5' RACE reads through MiXCR, storing one row per CDR3 protein. The table has 30,000 to 40,000 distinct CDR3 sequences, 3% to 4% seen once; the top ten hold 2% to 2.5%. Sequencing input: PBMCs. This sequence originates from a man younger than 40 with multiple sclerosis. The J gene is TRBJ1-1, the V gene TRBV6-5; D is perhaps TRBD1 (5 bases). DNA of the CDR3: TGTGCCAGCAGTTACGGGGGTGGCACTGAAGCTTTCTTT. Translation: CASSYGGGTEAFF.